This TCR beta chain was recovered during a study of cytomegalovirus exposure and HLA in healthy donors. The PCR contained 60 Vbeta and 13 Jbeta primers. Profiling relied on immunoSEQ multiplex PCR, and the TCRdb table lists in-frame clones only, not all of them. The table shows approximately 150,000 clones, with around 75% occurring only once. Trimming pared 1 base from V and 4 bases from J, leaving 11 bases between. The CDR3 consists of 14 residues. Germline values: CDR1 GTSNPN, CDR2 SVGIG (reference sequence). The chain carries TRBV30 and TRBJ2-1, with a weak D call TRBD2 (6 bases). The receptor was derived from a female donor in good health and CMV-seronegative. What was sequenced was PBMCs. Written as DNA, the CDR3 is TGTGCCTGGAGTGGGCTTAGCGGTTACAATGAGCAGTTCTTC. Residues: CAWSGLSGYNEQFF.